The 31 T cell receptor beta chains given below trace back to one sample, sequenced in a study of beta chain features in type 1 diabetes. Since all of the isolated RNA was reverse transcribed, expressed TCRB transcripts were what got sequenced. The protocol was immunoSEQ multiplex PCR, while the TCRdb copy is restricted to in-frame clones and leaves out a portion. The data contain more than 150,000 clones, 13% of them singletons. Sequencing input: central memory CD4+ T cells from blood. The receptor source for this set is a woman between 18 and 30 years old in good health.

Only a few counts were recorded for this clone. The chain has TRBV2 and TRBJ1-5, with D uncertain. Looked up from germline, CDR1 is SNHLY and CDR2 is FYNNEI. This CDR3 has 13 amino acids. The CDR3 nucleotides read TGTGCTGGCGGCGGGAATAGCAATCAGCCCCAGCATTTT. Its protein is CAGGGNSNQPQHF.

In this sample, this clone turned up a few times. Other DNA sequences in this sample translate to the same CDR3. CDR3 in amino acids: CASSLDRGSGNTIYF. CDR3 nucleotides: TGTGCCAGCAGCTTAGATAGGGGCTCTGGAAACACCATATATTTT. The chain has TRBV11-2 and TRBJ1-3; a possible D gene is TRBD1 (5 bases). CDR1 and CDR2 (germline): SGHAT, FQNNGV. V was clipped by 0 bases and J by 0 bases, with 6 bases between them. There are 15 residues in the CDR3.

This clone was counted a few times. The V call is TRBV28, the J call TRBJ1-2; D not resolved. The CDR3 totals 14 residues. The ends were cut back, 7 bases at V and 8 bases at J, with 20 bases in the middle. Per germline, CDR1 MDHEN and CDR2 SYDVKM. CDR3 sequence (DNA): TGTGCCAGCACCCAACAAGGAGGGCGGGGAGGCTACACCTTC. This sequence encodes CASTQQGGRGGYTF.

This clone was detected only a few times. Other DNA sequences of this sample code for an identical CDR3. The rearrangement joins TRBV28 to TRBJ2-3; 12 bases line up with TRBD2. The CDR3 spans 16 residues. Germline trimming cut 4 bases from V and 2 bases from J; bases unmatched to any gene: 4. Germline V gene sequence: CDR1 MDHEN, CDR2 SYDVKM. This chain's CDR3 is CASSSRTSGVTDTQYF. CDR3 nucleotides: TGTGCCAGCAGTTCTCGGACTAGCGGGGTCACAGATACGCAGTATTTT.

The chain has TRBV6-1 and TRBJ1-2; TRBD1 matches 9 bases. V shed 4 bases and J 6 bases; nucleotides not matched to a gene: 6. Germline CDR1 MNHNS, CDR2 SASEGT. The CDR3 is made up of 14 amino acids. As DNA, the CDR3 is TGTGCCAGCAGTGGCGGACAGGGGTTTGATGGCTACACCTTC. It encodes CASSGGQGFDGYTF.

The rearrangement joins TRBV9 to TRBJ2-3, with D unresolved. The CDR3 runs 14 residues. Trimming shortened V by 0 bases and J by 2 bases, and 7 bases separated the two germline ends. Per the germline V gene, CDR1 is SGDLS and CDR2 is YYNGEE. CDR3 region: CASSVAGFTDTQYF. The DNA of the CDR3 is TGTGCCAGCAGCGTAGCGGGTTTCACAGATACGCAGTATTTT.

This chain connects TRBV5-1 to TRBJ2-3; D possibly corresponds to TRBD2 (5 bases). From germline, CDR1 is SGHRS and CDR2 YFSETQ. The CDR3 totals 15 residues. The germline V and J ends were trimmed by 3 bases and 2 bases, with 13 bases remaining between them. The CDR3 loop reads CASSSPRGDTDTQYF. The DNA of the CDR3 is TGCGCCAGCAGCTCCCCCCGGGGAGACACAGATACGCAGTATTTT.

This clone was seen only a few times. The chain links TRBV28 to TRBJ2-5; a weak D match, TRBD1 (5 bases). V shed 5 bases and J shed 9 bases, with 13 bases lying between them. The CDR3 is 12 residues long. Germline-derived CDR1 and CDR2 are MDHEN and SYDVKM. The CDR3 here is CASSPRQLPQYF. The CDR3 region has the DNA TGTGCCAGCAGTCCTAGACAGCTACCCCAGTACTTC. Variable domain in full (rest from reference TRBV28 and TRBJ2-5): DVKVTQSSRYLVKRTGEKVFLECVQDMDHENMFWYRQDPGLGLRLIYFSYDVKMKEKGDIPEGYSVSREKKERFSLILESASTNQTSMYLCASSPRQLPQYFGPGTRLLVL.

This clone was counted a few times. This chain connects TRBV7-2 to TRBJ1-5, with TRBD1 matching over 8 bases. V was pared by 3 bases and J by 7 bases, with 5 bases of the junction left unmatched. Germline V gene lookup returns CDR1 SGHTA and CDR2 FQGNSA. This CDR3 is built from 14 residues. CDR3 in DNA: TGTGCCAGCAGCTTGGGACAGGTGGGCCAGCCCCAGCATTTT. Translation gives CASSLGQVGQPQHF.

The genes are TRBV28 and TRBJ1-2; D remains unclear. In germline, CDR1 is MDHEN, CDR2 SYDVKM. V was cut by 5 bases and J by 2 bases, with 18 bases left in between. The CDR3 is 16 amino acids. CDR3 sequence: CASSILTAFGNYGYTF. CDR3 bases: TGTGCCAGCAGTATTCTCACAGCATTCGGAAACTATGGCTACACCTTC.

DNA of the CDR3: TGTGCCAGCAGCCAAGATTGGGCCAGATCCTACGAGCAGTACTTC. This codes for CASSQDWARSYEQYF. The V and J genes are TRBV14 and TRBJ2-7, with D unresolved. Germline V lookup: CDR1 SGHDN, CDR2 FVKESK. The CDR3 runs 15 residues. Trimming stripped 0 bases from V and 1 base from J, with 10 bases between. The full variable domain, with the rest looked up from reference TRBV14 and TRBJ2-7, is EAGVTQFPSHSVIEKGQTVTLRCDPISGHDNLYWYRRVMGKEIKFLLHFVKESKQDESGMPNNRFLAERTGGTYSTLKVQPAELEDSGVYFCASSQDWARSYEQYFGPGTRLTVT.

V usage is TRBV29-1 and J usage is TRBJ1-2; possible D gene TRBD1, 5 bases. The CDR3 is 13 residues long. Germline CDR1 and CDR2: SQVTM and ANQGSEA. V dropped 5 bases and J dropped 8 bases, with 18 bases sitting between them. The CDR3 loop reads CSVPKPGLGGYTF. CDR3 nucleotide sequence: TGCAGCGTTCCAAAACCGGGACTGGGGGGCTACACCTTC.

This chain joins TRBV27 and TRBJ1-4; weak D call: TRBD1 (6 bases). This CDR3 contains 15 residues. The V and J ends lost 5 bases and 7 bases respectively, with 17 bases between them. CDR1 is MNHEY and CDR2 is SMNVEV in the germline V gene (reference sequence). CDR3 nucleotide sequence: TGTGCCAGCAGTCAATACAGGGAGCAAGGTGAAAAACTGTTTTTT. Its translation: CASSQYREQGEKLFF.

This chain connects TRBV5-1 to TRBJ2-7, with TRBD2 matching 10 bases. From germline, CDR1 is SGHRS and CDR2 YFSETQ. The CDR3 has 14 amino acids. Losses at the gene ends were 2 bases for V and 3 bases for J; bases not matched to a gene: 2. Here the CDR3 DNA reads TGCGCCAGCAGCTTAGCGGGAGGGTTCTACGAGCAGTACTTC. Protein: CASSLAGGFYEQYF.

This clone was observed a few times. The V call is TRBV30, the J call TRBJ1-3; no firm D call. Trimming took 8 bases from V and 3 from J, leaving 11 bases between them. This CDR3 contains 12 residues. Germline V lookup: CDR1 GTSNPN, CDR2 SVGIG (reference sequence). CDR3 nucleotides: TGTGCCCGCCGCTCAGGTGGAAACACCATATATTTT. Translated, it gives CARRSGGNTIYF.

In this sample, this clone turned up a few times. The J gene is TRBJ2-2, the V gene TRBV15, with D perhaps matching TRBD1 (5 bases). Germline V gene data show CDR1 as LNHNV and CDR2 as YYDKDF (reference sequence). V lost 3 bases and J 5 bases, leaving 7 bases between the germline ends. The CDR3 spans 13 residues. The CDR3 region has the DNA TGTGCCACCAGCAGCCAGGGTACCGGGGAGCTGTTTTTT. Translated: CATSSQGTGELFF.

The rearrangement uses TRBV30 and TRBJ1-5, with a tentative D call TRBD1 (6 bases). V lost 5 bases, J lost 4 bases, and 9 bases lay in between. CDR1 and CDR2 from the germline V gene are GTSNPN and SVGIG (reference sequence). The CDR3 is 12 amino acids. The CDR3 nucleotides are TGTGCCTGGGGACAGACAAATCAGCCCCAGCATTTT. This codes for CAWGQTNQPQHF.

This clone was observed a handful of times. V gene TRBV27 combines with J gene TRBJ1-5, with D possibly TRBD1 on 5 matching bases. Germline CDR1 MNHEY, CDR2 SMNVEV (reference sequence). The V gene lost 9 bases and the J gene lost 5 bases, with 17 bases spanning the gap. This CDR3 is 14 amino acids long. This chain's CDR3 is CARTPRGSHQPQHF. CDR3 coding DNA: TGTGCCAGAACCCCCCGGGGGTCTCATCAGCCCCAGCATTTT.

The CDR3: CSGQGTSGRFGEQFF. CDR3 in DNA: TGCAGCGGTCAGGGGACTAGCGGGAGGTTTGGTGAGCAGTTCTTC. The chain carries TRBV29-1 and TRBJ2-1; 15 bases fit TRBD2. The V gene end was trimmed by 7 bases and the J gene end by 9 bases; junction bases not matched to a gene: 10. Germline loops: CDR1 SQVTM, CDR2 ANQGSEA. The CDR3 length is 15 residues.

DNA of the CDR3: TGTGCCAGCCGCACAGGGGGAAATAGCAATCAGCCCCAGCATTTT. Translating gives CASRTGGNSNQPQHF. The chain is built from TRBV28 and TRBJ1-5, with 8 bases that match TRBD1. V gave up 8 bases and J gave up 0 bases; unmatched junction bases: 6. The germline gives CDR1 MDHEN, CDR2 SYDVKM. This CDR3 region has 15 residues.

As to this clone: This same CDR3 is encoded by further DNA sequences in the sample. J is TRBJ1-1 and V is TRBV30, with D perhaps matching TRBD1 (6 bases). Trimming took 2 bases from V and 2 from J, leaving 12 bases between them. The CDR3 loop spans 14 amino acids. CDR1 and CDR2 (germline): GTSNPN, SVGIG (reference sequence). The CDR3 sequence is CAWSPGQRNTEAFF. In nucleotides, the CDR3 is TGTGCCTGGAGTCCGGGACAACGAAACACTGAAGCTTTCTTT.

The chain carries TRBV28 and TRBJ2-7, with D uncertain. This CDR3 is 13 amino acids long. V was cut by 3 bases and J by 2 bases, with 8 bases left in between. The germline V gene has CDR1 MDHEN and CDR2 SYDVKM. The CDR3 loop is CASSFLPAYEQYF. DNA of the CDR3: TGTGCCAGCAGTTTCCTTCCTGCCTACGAGCAGTACTTC.

The chain carries TRBV4-3 and TRBJ2-6; D might be TRBD2 (6 bases). V lost 2 bases and J lost 4, with 9 bases in between. CDR1 and CDR2 from the germline V gene are LGHNA and YSLEER. CDR3 length equals 15 residues. DNA of the CDR3: TGCGCCAGCAGCCAACGGGGGAGCGGGGCCAACGTCCTGACTTTC. Translated, it gives CASSQRGSGANVLTF.

V and J are TRBV11-2 and TRBJ1-1, with D maybe TRBD1 (5 bases). Germline assignment: CDR1 SGHAT and CDR2 FQNNGV. The CDR3 is 15 residues long. V was trimmed by 5 bases and J by 11 bases, leaving 24 bases between them. The CDR3 protein is CASSQRPDKEIGAFF. CDR3 sequence (DNA): TGTGCCAGCAGCCAACGCCCGGACAAGGAAATAGGTGCTTTCTTT.

This clone was seen a few times. The chain carries TRBV5-1 and TRBJ2-1; 14 positions match TRBD2. Per the germline V gene, CDR1 is SGHRS and CDR2 is YFSETQ. The junction had 9 bases not matched to a gene; V was cut back by 0 bases and J by 4 bases. CDR3 size: 19 residues. This chain's CDR3 is CASSLEPGLAGARYNEQFF. The CDR3 DNA reads as TGCGCCAGCAGCTTGGAACCGGGACTAGCGGGAGCTAGATACAATGAGCAGTTCTTC.

This clone showed up just a few times. The J gene is TRBJ2-7, the V gene TRBV7-9; TRBD2 matches at 9 bases. V shed 5 bases and J 4 bases; nucleotides not matched to a gene: 9. From germline, CDR1 is SEHNR and CDR2 FQNEAQ (reference sequence). This CDR3 comprises 15 residues. In nucleotides, the CDR3 is TGTGCCAGCAGCCTCGAAGCGGGAGGTCTATACGAGCAGTACTTC. Translation gives CASSLEAGGLYEQYF.

There are a few counts of this clone. The chain links TRBV6-6 to TRBJ2-5; 9 bases align to TRBD2. CDR1 and CDR2 (germline): MNHNY, SVGAGI (reference sequence). CDR3 size: 13 residues. V lost 7 bases, J lost 5 bases, and 5 bases stayed unmatched. The CDR3 loop reads CASKASGMETQYF. The CDR3 coding sequence is TGTGCCAGCAAGGCTAGCGGGATGGAGACCCAGTACTTC.

The rearrangement links TRBV7-9 to TRBJ1-1; D gene ambiguous. Trimming cost V 6 bases and J 4 bases, with 6 bases left between them. This CDR3 spans 11 amino acids. Germline CDR1 reads SEHNR; CDR2 reads FQNEAQ (reference sequence). The CDR3 DNA sequence: TGTGCCAGCAGATCGGTCACTGAAGCTTTCTTT. It codes for CASRSVTEAFF. The whole variable domain, remainder taken from reference TRBV7-9 and TRBJ1-1, is DTGVSQNPRHKITKRGQNVTFRCDPISEHNRLYWYRQTLGQGPEFLTYFQNEAQLEKSRLLSDRFSAERPKGSFSTLEIQRTEQGDSAMYLCASRSVTEAFFGQGTRLTVV.

This clone was detected only a few times. The J gene is TRBJ2-4, the V gene TRBV7-9; a possible D gene is TRBD1 (6 bases). The CDR3 extends over 15 amino acids. CDR1 and CDR2 from the germline V gene are SEHNR and FQNEAQ (reference sequence). With 3 bases removed from V and 2 bases from J, the gap between germline ends came to 11 bases. CDR3 coding DNA: TGTGCCAGCAGCTTGTTACAGGGTACCAAAAACATTCAGTACTTC. Translated, it gives CASSLLQGTKNIQYF.

This clone was seen a handful of times. V and J are TRBV7-9 and TRBJ2-6; D perhaps matches TRBD2 (5 bases). The length of the CDR3 is 16 residues. Germline assignment: CDR1 SEHNR and CDR2 FQNEAQ (reference sequence). Trimming removed 0 bases from V and 3 bases from J, with 9 bases in between. CDR3 sequence (DNA): TGTGCCAGCAGCTTAGCTCGGGGTGGTGGGGCCAACGTCCTGACTTTC. It encodes CASSLARGGGANVLTF. The full variable domain, its missing parts supplied by reference TRBV7-9 and TRBJ2-6, is DTGVSQNPRHKITKRGQNVTFRCDPISEHNRLYWYRQTLGQGPEFLTYFQNEAQLEKSRLLSDRFSAERPKGSFSTLEIQRTEQGDSAMYLCASSLARGGGANVLTFGAGSRLTVL.

This clone was counted between two and nine times. The J gene is TRBJ2-7, the V gene TRBV28, with TRBD2 matching 9 bases. Germline CDR1 and CDR2: MDHEN and SYDVKM. This CDR3 has 15 residues. Trimming took 2 bases from V and 6 from J; bases not matched to a gene: 8. The CDR3 loop is CASSLPGLASSEQYF. The CDR3 nucleotides read TGTGCCAGCAGTTTACCGGGACTAGCCTCATCCGAGCAGTACTTC.